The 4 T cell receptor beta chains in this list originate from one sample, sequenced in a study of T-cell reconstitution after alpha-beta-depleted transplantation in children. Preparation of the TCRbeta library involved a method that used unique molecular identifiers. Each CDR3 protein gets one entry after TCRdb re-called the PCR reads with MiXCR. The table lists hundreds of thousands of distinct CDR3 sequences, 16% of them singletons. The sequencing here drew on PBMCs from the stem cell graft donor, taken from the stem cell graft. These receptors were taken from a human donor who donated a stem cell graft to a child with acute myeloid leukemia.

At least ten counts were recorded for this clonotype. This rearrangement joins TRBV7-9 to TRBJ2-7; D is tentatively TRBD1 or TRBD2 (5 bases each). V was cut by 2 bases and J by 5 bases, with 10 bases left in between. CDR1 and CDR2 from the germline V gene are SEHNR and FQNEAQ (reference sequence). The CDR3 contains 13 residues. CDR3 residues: CASSLLVGDEQYV. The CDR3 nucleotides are TGTGCCAGCAGCTTATTGGTGGGGGACGAGCAGTACGTC.

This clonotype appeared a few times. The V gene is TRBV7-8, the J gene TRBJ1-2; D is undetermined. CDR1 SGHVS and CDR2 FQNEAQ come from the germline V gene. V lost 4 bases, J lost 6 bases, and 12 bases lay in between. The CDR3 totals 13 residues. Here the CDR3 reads CASSSPSLNGYTF. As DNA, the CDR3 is TGTGCCAGCAGCTCCCCCTCCTTAAATGGCTACACCTTC.

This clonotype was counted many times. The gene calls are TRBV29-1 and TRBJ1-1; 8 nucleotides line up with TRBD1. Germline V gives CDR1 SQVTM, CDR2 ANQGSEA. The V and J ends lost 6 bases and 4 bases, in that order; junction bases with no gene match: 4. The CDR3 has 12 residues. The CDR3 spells CSVRGLGTEAFF. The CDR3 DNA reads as TGCAGCGTCAGGGGGCTTGGCACTGAAGCTTTCTTT.

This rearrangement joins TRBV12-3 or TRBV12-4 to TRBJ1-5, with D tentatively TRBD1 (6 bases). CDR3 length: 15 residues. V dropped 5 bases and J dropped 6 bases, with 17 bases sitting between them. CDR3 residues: CASSPPWGQGQPQHF. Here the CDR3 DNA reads TGTGCCAGCAGTCCCCCGTGGGGGCAAGGTCAGCCCCAGCATTTT.